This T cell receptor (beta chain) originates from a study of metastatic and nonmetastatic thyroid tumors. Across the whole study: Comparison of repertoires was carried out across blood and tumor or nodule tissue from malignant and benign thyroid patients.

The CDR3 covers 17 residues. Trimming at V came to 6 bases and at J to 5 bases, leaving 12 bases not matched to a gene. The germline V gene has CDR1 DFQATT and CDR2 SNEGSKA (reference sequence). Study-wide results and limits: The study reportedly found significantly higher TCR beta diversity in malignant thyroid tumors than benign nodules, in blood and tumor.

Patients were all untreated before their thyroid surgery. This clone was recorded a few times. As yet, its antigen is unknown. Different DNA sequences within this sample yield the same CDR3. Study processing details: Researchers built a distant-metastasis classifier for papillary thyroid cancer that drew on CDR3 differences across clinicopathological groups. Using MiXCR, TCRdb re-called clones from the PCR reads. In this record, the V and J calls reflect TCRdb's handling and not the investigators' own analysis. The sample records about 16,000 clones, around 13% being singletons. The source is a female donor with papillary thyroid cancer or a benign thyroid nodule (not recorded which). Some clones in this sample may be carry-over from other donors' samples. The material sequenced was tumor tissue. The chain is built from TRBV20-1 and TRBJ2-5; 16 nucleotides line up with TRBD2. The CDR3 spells CSALGTSGGVGLETQYF. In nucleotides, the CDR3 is TGCAGTGCGCTCGGGACTAGCGGGGGGGTAGGCTTGGAGACCCAGTACTTC.